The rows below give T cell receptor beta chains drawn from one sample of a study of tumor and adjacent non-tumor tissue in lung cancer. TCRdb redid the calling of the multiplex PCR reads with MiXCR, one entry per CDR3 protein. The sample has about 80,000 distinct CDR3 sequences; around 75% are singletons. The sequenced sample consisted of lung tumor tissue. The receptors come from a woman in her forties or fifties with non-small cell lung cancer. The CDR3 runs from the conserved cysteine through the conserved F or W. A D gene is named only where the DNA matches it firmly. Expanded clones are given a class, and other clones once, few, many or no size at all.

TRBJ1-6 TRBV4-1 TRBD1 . TGCGCTAGCAACGGAGGACAGGAGAATTATTCACCCCTCCACTTT CASNGGQENYSPLHF
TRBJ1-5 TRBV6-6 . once TGTGCCAGCAGTTACTCCGGGCGGAATAGGCCCCAGCATTTT CASSYSGRNRPQHF
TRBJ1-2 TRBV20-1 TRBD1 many TGCAGTGCTCGACAGGGAGGCTATGGCTACACCTTC CSARQGGYGYTF
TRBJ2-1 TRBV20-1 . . TGCAGTACTAACTGTCGGGACATCCTCTCCTACAGTGAGCAGTTCTTC CSTNCRDILSYSEQFF
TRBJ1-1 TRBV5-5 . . TGTGCCAGCAGCTTGATACAGGGACTAGGGAGAACTGAAACTTTCTTT CASSLIQGLGRTETFF
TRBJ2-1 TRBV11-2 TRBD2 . TGTGCCAGCAGCTCTATAGCGGGAAGTGACAATGAGCAGTTCTTC CASSSIAGSDNEQFF
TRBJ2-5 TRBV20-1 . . TGCAGTGCTAGTCGTCAACAGCAAAAGGAGACCCAGTACTTC CSASRQQQKETQYF
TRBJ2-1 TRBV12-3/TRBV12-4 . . TGTGCCAGCAGAAGGACCAGCTCCTACAATGAGCAGACCTTC CASRRTSSYNEQTF
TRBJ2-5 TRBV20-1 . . TGCAATCCTAGTCATCAACAGCAAAAAGAGACCCAGTACTTC CNPSHQQQKETQYF
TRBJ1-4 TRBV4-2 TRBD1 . TGTACGAGCAGCCAAGTCCAGGGGGTCGGGGAAAAACTGTTTTTT CTSSQVQGVGEKLFF
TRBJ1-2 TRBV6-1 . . TGTGCCAGCAGTGAACGGCCCAGAAGCTATGGTTACACCTTC CASSERPRSYGYTF
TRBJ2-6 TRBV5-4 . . TGTGCCAGCATACCGGACAACTCCAGACGATCTGGGGCCAACGTCCTGACTTTC CASIPDNSRRSGANVLTF
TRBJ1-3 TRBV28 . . TGTTCCAGCAGTCCATCCGGAATGGGTCGAAACACCATATATTTT CSSSPSGMGRNTIYF
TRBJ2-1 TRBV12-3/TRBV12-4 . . TGTGCCAGCAGGGCGGCAGGGTATAATGAGCAATTCTTC CASRAAGYNEQFF
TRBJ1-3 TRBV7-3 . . TGTGTCAGCAGCCACCCCACAGGGCGTCGAGGAAACACCATATATTTT CVSSHPTGRRGNTIYF
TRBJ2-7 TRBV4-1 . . TGCGCCAGCAGCCAAGGGCCAGCAACCTACTGGCAGTACTTC CASSQGPATYWQYF
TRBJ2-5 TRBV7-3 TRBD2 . TGTGCCAGCAGTCGACTAGCGGGAGTACAAGAGACCCAGTACTTC CASSRLAGVQETQYF
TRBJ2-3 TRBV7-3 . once TGTGCCAGCAGCCCAGGAGAGTTCACAGATACGCAGTATTTT CASSPGEFTDTQYF
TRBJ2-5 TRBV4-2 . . TGTGCCAGCTGCCAAGGGATAGGGGTGGCTCGATGGACCCAGTACTTC CASCQGIGVARWTQYF
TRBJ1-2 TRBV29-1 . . TGCAGCGTGGATGACATCATCTATGGCTACACCTTC CSVDDIIYGYTF
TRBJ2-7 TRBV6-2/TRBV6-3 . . TGTGCCAGCAACCCTTCCGGGGGTACCTACGAGCAGTACTTC CASNPSGGTYEQYF
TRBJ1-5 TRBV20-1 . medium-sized TGCAGTGCTTCATACACAGGAGGAGCCAATCAGCCCCAGCATTTT CSASYTGGANQPQHF
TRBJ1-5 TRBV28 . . . CASSLVGAGNNQPQRF